This TCR beta chain was sequenced in a study of cytomegalovirus exposure and HLA in healthy donors. Study-level background: A prior analysis found some 110 million unique TCR beta sequences from some 200 million T cells.

This CDR3 region has 19 residues. The germline gives CDR1 SEHNR, CDR2 FQNEAQ (reference sequence). Trimming cost V 2 bases and J 5 bases; bases outside gene matches: 18. Vbeta (60) and Jbeta (13) primers were used in the PCR. TCRdb's copy holds only in-frame clones and misses some; the assay was immunoSEQ multiplex PCR. The table includes tens of thousands of clones, around 64% detected once. Whole-study results and caveats: Cytomegalovirus status was reportedly diagnosed by the classifier with high specificity and sensitivity. There were several of the most significant clusters that appeared linked to common viral pathogens in a later analysis. Another analysis was done later, and it associated around 17,000 TCR beta sequences with HLA alleles at 0.05 false discovery rate.

To note about this clone: The target antigen is unknown.

J is TRBJ2-3 and V is TRBV7-9; 8 bases line up with TRBD1. Sequencing was performed on PBMCs. This TCR was sampled from a man aged 35-49 years in good health and CMV-seropositive. In nucleotides, the CDR3 is TGTGCCAGCAGCTTACCCTCCGTCGTTCTCAGGGGGCGAGTAGATACGCAGTATTTT. It is translated as CASSLPSVVLRGRVDTQYF.